This T cell receptor (beta chain) was obtained from a study of shared clonotypes between healthy human individuals. General observations from the study: Several donors had about 5% of their naive CD4 clonotypes in common. Some clonotypes were shared by all four sorted-subset donors, while others were not shared. The non-shared ones had lower generation probabilities than the shared ones. Inspection by rarefaction showed sorted-subset sequencing to be incomplete despite large depth.

Note on this clone: Its cognate antigen is unknown. Other DNA sequences from this sample encode an identical CDR3 as well.

Germline assignment: CDR1 SGHRS and CDR2 YFSETQ. The CDR3 contains 15 residues. Trimming shortened V by 1 base and J by 4 bases, and 11 bases separated the two germline ends. Libraries were prepared by immunoSEQ multiplex PCR; TCRdb keeps only in-frame clonotypes and omits some of them. The data hold roughly 1.5 million clones, with 98% observed a single time. The sample comprised naive CD4+ T cells sorted from blood. The subset is: CD45RA+ positively selected. The receptor's source is a man aged 30 to 45 in good health. The chain is built from TRBV5-1 and TRBJ2-2; TRBD1 is a possible D gene (6 bases). DNA for the CDR3: TGCGCCAGCAGCTTGCGTCAAGGGGGCACCGGGGAGCTGTTTTTT. Amino acid sequence: CASSLRQGGTGELFF.